A single sample gave rise to the 5 T cell receptor beta chains below, sequenced in a study of blood T cell repertoires in COVID-19. Clones were sequenced by immunoSEQ multiplex PCR, and TCRdb holds only the in-frame ones, with some missing. The repertoire has some 360,000 clones, 80% to 90% of them found once; the top ten carry 2.3%. Sequencing used peripheral blood. Receptors were obtained from a woman aged 55-70 years with COVID-19, enrolled during active disease.

V is TRBV9 and J is TRBJ2-1, with 14 bases fitting TRBD2. Germline trimming cut 4 bases from V and 4 bases from J; bases unmatched to any gene: 7. CDR3 length: 17 amino acids. Germline V gene sequence: CDR1 SGDLS, CDR2 YYNGEE. DNA for the CDR3: TGTGCCAGCAGCACCCGACTAGCGGGGGGGCAATACAATGAGCAGTTCTTC. Translated, it gives CASSTRLAGGQYNEQFF.

The rearrangement joins TRBV6-5 to TRBJ2-7; TRBD2 is a possible D gene (6 bases). This CDR3 has 14 amino acids. With 11 bases removed from V and 9 bases from J, the gap between germline ends came to 26 bases. Germline V gene data show CDR1 as MNHEY and CDR2 as SVGAGI. The CDR3 protein is CAVGRETAASGQYF. CDR3 sequence (DNA): TGTGCCGTAGGCCGGGAGACGGCAGCCTCAGGGCAGTACTTC.

This chain connects TRBV5-1 to TRBJ1-1; no firm D call. Trimming left V 0 bases short and J 1 base short, with 7 bases between. CDR1 is SGHRS and CDR2 is YFSETQ in the germline V gene. The CDR3 spans 14 residues. The CDR3 DNA sequence: TGCGCCAGCAGCTTGGTCCGTTGGAACACTGAAGCTTTCTTT. Translated: CASSLVRWNTEAFF.

This chain links TRBV19 with TRBJ2-7, with D unclear. Germline CDR1 and CDR2: LNHDA and SQIVND (reference sequence). With 8 bases removed from V and 4 bases from J, the gap between germline ends came to 21 bases. The CDR3 spans 15 residues. This CDR3 is CASQPAAGSPYEQYF. In DNA form, the CDR3 reads TGTGCCAGTCAACCCGCGGCCGGGTCCCCTTACGAGCAGTACTTC. The full variable domain, completed using reference TRBV19 and TRBJ2-7, is DGGITQSPKYLFRKEGQNVTLSCEQNLNHDAMYWYRQDPGQGLRLIYYSQIVNDFQKGDIAEGYSVSREKKESFPLTVTSAQKNPTAFYLCASQPAAGSPYEQYFGPGTRLTVT.

This clone was seen a single time. V and J are TRBV16 and TRBJ2-6; D remains unclear. CDR1 and CDR2 from the germline V gene are KGHSY and FQNENV. Trimming took off 5 bases at V and 4 bases at J, with 9 bases between the two ends. The CDR3 is made up of 14 amino acids. CDR3 amino acids: CASSLSRGANVLTF. Written as DNA, the CDR3 is TGTGCCAGCAGCTTGAGTCGGGGGGCCAACGTCCTGACTTTC.